The 10 T cell receptor beta chains in this list originate from one sample, sequenced in a study of shared T cell receptors in the human thymus. Some clones are missing from TCRdb's copy, which holds only in-frame ones; the method was immunoSEQ multiplex PCR. The sample holds approximately 660,000 clones, roughly 90% seen once. These same data were also listed under a study on human thymus T cells.

Sequencing was performed on thymocytes. All receptors come from a boy in the first two years of life with a congenital heart defect.

This rearrangement joins TRBV11-2 to TRBJ1-4; 10 nucleotides match TRBD1. CDR3 length: 14 amino acids. After removal of 3 bases from V and 8 bases from J, the junction contained 3 bases not matched to a gene. CDR1 is SGHAT, CDR2 FQNNGV, per germline. CDR3 residues: CASSLGQGREKLFF. The CDR3 coding sequence is TGTGCCAGCAGCTTGGGACAGGGGAGGGAAAAACTGTTTTTT.

This clone was recorded once. CDR3 sequence: CASSPGLAGFYEQYF. DNA for the CDR3: TGTGCCAGCAGTCCGGGACTAGCGGGTTTCTACGAGCAGTACTTC. V and J are TRBV7-9 and TRBJ2-7, with 12 bases fitting TRBD2. This CDR3 is 15 amino acids long. With V trimmed by 6 bases and J by 3 bases, 6 bases remained unmatched. The germline V gene encodes CDR1 SEHNR and CDR2 FQNEAQ (reference sequence).

As for this clone: The junction differs from germline at one of its ends, possibly a read error. This chain connects TRBV7-7 to TRBJ2-1, with TRBD2 identical over 9 bases. Germline V gene sequence: CDR1 SSHAT, CDR2 FNYEAQ (reference sequence). This CDR3 is built from 16 residues. The CDR3 DNA is TGTGCTAGCAGCTTAGTAAGGGCGGGAGGGCCGAGTGAGCAGTTCTTC. Its protein product is CASSLVRAGGPSEQFF.

V and J are TRBV19 and TRBJ2-2; D perhaps matches TRBD2 (6 bases). V was shortened by 4 bases and J by 1 base, with 7 bases between the two germline ends. CDR1 and CDR2 (germline): LNHDA, SQIVND (reference sequence). The CDR3 contains 14 residues. CDR3 sequence reads: CASSSGMNTGELFF. The DNA of the CDR3 is TGTGCCAGTAGTAGCGGGATGAACACCGGGGAGCTGTTTTTT.

The chain carries TRBV15 and TRBJ2-7; TRBD1 matches 7 bases. Trimming removed 5 bases from V and 0 bases from J; junction bases left unmatched: 4. The germline CDR1 and CDR2 sequences are LNHNV and YYDKDF (reference sequence). The CDR3 totals 14 residues. Here the CDR3 DNA reads TGTGCCACCAGCTCACAGGGGAGCTCCTACGAGCAGTACTTC. This sequence encodes CATSSQGSSYEQYF.

This chain links TRBV7-9 with TRBJ2-7; 13 nucleotides align to TRBD2. The CDR3 extends over 17 amino acids. J gave up 2 bases and V 0 bases, and 4 bases lay outside the gene matches. Per germline, CDR1 SEHNR and CDR2 FQNEAQ (reference sequence). The DNA for the CDR3 is TGTGCCAGCAGCTTAGCAGGACTAGCGGGAGATCCCTACGAGCAGTACTTC. Protein: CASSLAGLAGDPYEQYF.

The chain joins TRBV5-6 to TRBJ1-4; 7 bases align to TRBD1. The CDR3 length is 19 residues. V shed 4 bases and J 7 bases; nucleotides not matched to a gene: 22. Germline V gene lookup returns CDR1 SGHDT and CDR2 YYEEEE. The CDR3 DNA reads as TGTGCCAGCAGCCCTTGCGGGGGGGTAACGGGACAGCCTAGTGAAAAACTGTTTTTT. It translates to CASSPCGGVTGQPSEKLFF.

CDR3: CASSNRPLGGHNPDTQYF. The CDR3 DNA sequence: TGTGCCAGCAGCAACCGCCCTTTGGGCGGGCACAATCCAGATACGCAGTATTTT. V is TRBV27 and J is TRBJ2-3; possible D gene TRBD2, 5 bases. This CDR3 region has 18 residues. V lost 6 bases, J lost 4 bases, and 26 bases lay in between. Germline CDR1 reads MNHEY; CDR2 reads SMNVEV (reference sequence).

This sequence joins TRBV25-1 and TRBJ2-3, with 8 bases fitting TRBD2. The V and J ends lost 9 bases and 4 bases, in that order; junction bases with no gene match: 9. The CDR3 is 14 amino acids. The germline CDR1 and CDR2 sequences are MGHDK and SYGVNS. The CDR3 spells CASTSQRESDTQYF. Written as DNA, the CDR3 is TGTGCCAGTACCTCCCAGCGGGAGTCAGATACGCAGTATTTT.

This rearrangement joins TRBV10-3 to TRBJ2-1; 8 nucleotides line up with TRBD2. CDR1 and CDR2 (germline): ENHRY, SYGVKD. Trimming took 2 bases from V and 5 from J; bases not matched to a gene: 2. This CDR3 region has 14 residues. CDR3: CAISELAGHNEQFF. CDR3 sequence (DNA): TGTGCCATCAGTGAGCTAGCGGGCCACAATGAGCAGTTCTTC.